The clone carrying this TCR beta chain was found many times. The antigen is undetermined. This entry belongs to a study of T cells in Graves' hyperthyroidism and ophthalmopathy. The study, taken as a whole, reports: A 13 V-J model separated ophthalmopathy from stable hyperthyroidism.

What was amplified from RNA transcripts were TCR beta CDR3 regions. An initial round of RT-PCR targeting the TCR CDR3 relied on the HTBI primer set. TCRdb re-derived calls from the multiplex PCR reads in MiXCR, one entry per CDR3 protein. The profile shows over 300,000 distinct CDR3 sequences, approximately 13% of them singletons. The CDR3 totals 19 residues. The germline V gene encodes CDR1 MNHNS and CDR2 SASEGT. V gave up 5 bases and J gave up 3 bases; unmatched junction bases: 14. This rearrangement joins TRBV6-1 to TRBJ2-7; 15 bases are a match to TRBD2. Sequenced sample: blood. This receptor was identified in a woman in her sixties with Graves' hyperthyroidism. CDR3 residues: CASSSPGLAGGRALYEQYF. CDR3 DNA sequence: TGTGCCAGCAGTTCCCCGGGACTAGCGGGAGGTCGGGCGCTCTACGAGCAGTACTTC.